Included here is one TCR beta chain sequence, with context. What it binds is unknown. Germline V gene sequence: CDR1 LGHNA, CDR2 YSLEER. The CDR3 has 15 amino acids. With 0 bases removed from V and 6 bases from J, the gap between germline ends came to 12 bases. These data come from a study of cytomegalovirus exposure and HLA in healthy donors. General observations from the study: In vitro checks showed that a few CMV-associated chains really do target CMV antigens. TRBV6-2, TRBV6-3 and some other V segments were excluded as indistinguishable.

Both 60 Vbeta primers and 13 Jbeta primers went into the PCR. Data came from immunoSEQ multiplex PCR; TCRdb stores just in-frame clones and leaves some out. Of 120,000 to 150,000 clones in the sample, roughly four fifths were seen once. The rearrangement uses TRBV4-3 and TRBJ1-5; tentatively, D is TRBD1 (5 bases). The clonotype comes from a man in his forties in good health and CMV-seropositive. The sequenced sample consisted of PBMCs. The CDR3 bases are TGCGCCAGCAGCCAAGATCGCAGGGAGGGTCAGCCCCAGCATTTT. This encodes CASSQDRREGQPQHF.